This T cell receptor beta chain was identified in a study of T cells after yellow fever vaccination. Study as a whole: Preparing low-cell-number fractions relied on SMART-Seq v4 Ultra Low Input.

This clonotype showed up just a few times. Its specificity is unknown. Trimming left V 5 bases short and J 6 bases short, with 25 bases between. Per the germline V gene, CDR1 is SEHNR and CDR2 is FQNEAQ (reference sequence). This CDR3 is built from 17 residues. Using its own MiXCR run on the 5' RACE reads, TCRdb lists one record per CDR3 protein. Among 450,000 to 600,000 distinct CDR3 sequences listed, roughly a sixth were seen once. Study-level points and caveats: The presence of abundant clonotypes contaminating from the bulk population was possible in FACS-sorted repertoires. Researchers report a weaker secondary response that nonetheless peaked faster, day 5 versus 15.

This receptor was obtained from a man in his late teens or twenties who received the YFV17D yellow fever vaccine. This chain joins TRBV7-9 and TRBJ1-2; unclear D gene. This specimen was PBMCs, taken roughly 5 days after the first yellow fever vaccination. In nucleotides, the CDR3 is TGTGCCAGCAGCCAAAATCTTACACCGCAGGATAGCGATGGCTACACCTTC. Translation gives CASSQNLTPQDSDGYTF.